These T cell receptor beta chains were read from a single sample in a study of cytomegalovirus exposure and HLA in healthy donors. The data were produced by immunoSEQ multiplex PCR, yet TCRdb's version contains in-frame clones alone and is incomplete. The table includes under 250,000 clones, about 80% detected once. Sequencing input: PBMCs. These receptor sequences come from a man aged 18 to 30 in good health and CMV-seronegative. Each CDR3 is given with its conserved first and last residue. Each record gives: V gene, J gene, clone size, D gene, CDR3 protein, CDR3 DNA. The D gene is left open where the match is weak. A row's size may be missing; if present it is once, few, many or a size class.

>TRBV5-6|TRBJ1-2|.|.
CASSVTANYGYTF
TGTGCCAGCAGCGTGACAGCTAACTATGGCTACACCTTC
>TRBV19|TRBJ1-5|.|.
CASSRPGGNQPQHF
TGTGCCAGTAGTAGGCCAGGGGGCAATCAGCCCCAGCATTTT
>TRBV27|TRBJ1-2|.|TRBD1
CASSLSGTAFYGYTF
TGTGCCAGCAGTTTATCAGGGACAGCCTTCTATGGCTACACCTTC
>TRBV6-1|TRBJ1-2|.|.
CASSEPGPSYGYTF
TGTGCCAGCAGTGAACCGGGTCCATCCTATGGCTACACCTTC
>TRBV7-8|TRBJ1-1|.|TRBD1
CASSPQRTGRWTEAFF
TGTGCCAGCAGCCCACAGCGGACAGGGAGGTGGACTGAAGCTTTCTTT
>TRBV11-2|TRBJ2-1|.|.
CASSLGETNEQFF
TGTGCCAGCAGCTTAGGAGAAACCAATGAGCAGTTCTTC
>TRBV19|TRBJ1-4|.|.
CASSAGVTEKLFF
TGTGCCAGTAGCGCGGGGGTTACCGAAAAACTGTTTTTT
>TRBV2|TRBJ2-4|once|TRBD2
CASSDVIAGDRQGIQYF
TGTGCCAGCAGTGACGTCATAGCGGGAGATCGACAAGGCATTCAGTACTTC
>TRBV11-2|TRBJ2-7|.|.
CASSPNPSSYEQYF
TGTGCCAGCAGCCCCAACCCTAGTTCCTACGAGCAGTACTTC
>TRBV7-9|TRBJ1-2|.|.
CSSRQMGREEYGYTF
TGTTCCAGCAGACAAATGGGGCGGGAAGAGTACGGCTACACCTTC
>TRBV28|TRBJ1-2|.|TRBD1
CASSPTGVGYGYTF
TGTGCCAGCAGTCCGACAGGGGTTGGCTATGGCTACACCTTC
>TRBV28|TRBJ2-1|.|TRBD2
CASSFGLAGIAGNEQFF
TGTGCCAGCAGTTTCGGACTAGCGGGTATAGCAGGGAATGAGCAGTTCTTC
>TRBV11-2|TRBJ2-3|.|TRBD2
CASSLRAGADTQYF
TGTGCCAGCAGCTTGAGGGCGGGAGCTGATACGCAGTATTTT
>TRBV19|TRBJ1-5|.|.
CASSMVTGAIGSNQPQHF
TGTGCCAGTAGTATGGTAACAGGAGCCATCGGGAGCAATCAGCCCCAGCATTTT
>TRBV2|TRBJ1-5|.|.
CASGGQINQPQHF
TGTGCCAGCGGTGGGCAAATTAATCAGCCCCAGCATTTT
>TRBV4-1|TRBJ2-2|few|.
CASSQDLGGGRELFF
TGCGCCAGCAGCCAAGATCTGGGCGGGGGCCGGGAGCTGTTTTTT
>TRBV10-3|TRBJ1-1|once|TRBD1
CAIRSRDSDTEAFF
TGTGCCATCAGATCCCGGGACAGCGACACTGAAGCTTTCTTT
>TRBV4-1|TRBJ2-1|.|TRBD2
CASSQPPRLALSNEQFF
TGCGCCAGCAGCCAACCCCCGCGACTAGCGTTGAGCAATGAGCAGTTCTTC
>TRBV5-4|TRBJ2-6|.|.
CASSLGTYSGANVLTF
TGTGCCAGCAGCTTGGGTACCTACTCTGGGGCCAACGTCCTGACTTTC
>TRBV29-1|TRBJ2-3|.|.
CSGAAGGGDTQYF
TGCAGCGGCGCGGCGGGCGGAGGGGATACGCAGTATTTT
>TRBV15|TRBJ1-5|.|.
CATSGDLRRGGNQPQHF
TGTGCCACCAGCGGAGACCTTAGGAGGGGAGGAAATCAGCCCCAGCATTTT
>TRBV6-5|TRBJ1-1|.|.
CASSATPADTEAFF
TGTGCCAGCAGTGCCACCCCTGCGGACACTGAAGCTTTCTTT
>TRBV10-3|TRBJ2-5|.|.
CAISDPAGSPKETQYF
TGTGCCATCAGTGACCCCGCCGGGTCCCCCAAAGAGACCCAGTACTTC
>TRBV5-1|TRBJ1-2|.|.
CASSLGWESYGYTF
TGCGCCAGCAGCTTGGGATGGGAGTCCTATGGCTACACCTTC
>TRBV5-6|TRBJ2-7|few|TRBD1
CASSPDRGRVYEQYF
TGTGCCAGCAGCCCGGACAGGGGGCGGGTCTACGAGCAGTACTTC
>TRBV5-1|TRBJ2-3|.|.
CASRLVPGTDTQYF
TGCGCCAGCAGGTTGGTTCCTGGCACAGATACGCAGTATTTT
>TRBV30|TRBJ1-1|.|.
CVQSMNTEAFF
TGTGTCCAATCTATGAACACTGAAGCTTTCTTT
>TRBV9|TRBJ1-1|.|TRBD1
CASSATGGGYTEAFF
TGTGCCAGCAGCGCCACAGGGGGCGGCTACACTGAAGCTTTCTTT
>TRBV30|TRBJ2-1|.|TRBD2
CAWRGARLAATEQFF
TGTGCCTGGAGAGGTGCTCGACTAGCGGCGACTGAGCAGTTCTTC